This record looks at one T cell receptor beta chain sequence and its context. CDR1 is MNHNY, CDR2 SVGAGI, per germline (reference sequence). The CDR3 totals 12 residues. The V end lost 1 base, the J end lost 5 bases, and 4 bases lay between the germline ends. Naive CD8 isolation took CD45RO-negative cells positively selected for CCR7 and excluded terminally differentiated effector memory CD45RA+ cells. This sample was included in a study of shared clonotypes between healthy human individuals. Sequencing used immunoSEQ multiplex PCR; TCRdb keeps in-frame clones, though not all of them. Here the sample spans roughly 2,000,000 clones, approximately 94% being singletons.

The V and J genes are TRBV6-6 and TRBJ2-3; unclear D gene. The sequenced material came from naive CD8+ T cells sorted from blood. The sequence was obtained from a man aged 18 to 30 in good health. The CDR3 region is CASSYFGDTQYF. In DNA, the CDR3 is TGTGCCAGCAGTTACTTTGGAGATACGCAGTATTTT.